This TCR beta chain was sequenced in a study of brain T cells in children with intractable seizures. Overall study results and limits: Viral specificity was inferred only from CDR3 similarity; HCMV serostatus was unknown.

Of note for this clone: The antigen is unknown.

The time point here: blood from clinic visit 5 months post-surgery; TSC patient then seizure free. Only cases whose brain tissue showed the highest T cell transcript signatures were sequenced. The CDR3 has 18 amino acids. Germline V gene sequence: CDR1 SGDLS, CDR2 YYNGEE. Trimming removed 0 bases at V and 4 bases at J, with 22 bases between. TCRdb keeps only in-frame clones here, not all; method: immunoSEQ multiplex PCR. Of approximately 330,000 clones listed, approximately 93% are singletons. Sequencing used peripheral blood, obtained less than 6 months after surgery. This sequence was found in a boy under two years old with tuberous sclerosis and intractable seizures. The rearrangement links TRBV9 to TRBJ2-5; possible D gene TRBD2, 6 bases. This CDR3 is CASSVGVAGLSGGETQYF. The CDR3, as DNA: TGTGCCAGCAGCGTAGGAGTGGCGGGGCTGTCCGGCGGAGAGACCCAGTACTTC.